Shown below are 21 T cell receptor beta chains from a single sample sequenced in a study of beta chain features in type 1 diabetes. What was sequenced were expressed TCRB transcripts, since all of the isolated RNA had been reverse transcribed. Assay: immunoSEQ multiplex PCR; the TCRdb copy retains only in-frame clones and omits some. The sample has roughly 150,000 clones, roughly 60% seen once. Study results and limitations: TCRB CDR3s from Type 1 diabetes patients were moderately but significantly shorter in all four CD4+ subsets.

No antigens are known for them. The sequenced sample consisted of naive CD4+ T cells from blood. The receptors stem from a man aged 25 to 45 with type 1 diabetes.

This clone was detected only a few times. The CDR3 region is CSGQGAKGYTF. The CDR3 nucleotides read TGCAGCGGCCAGGGGGCGAAAGGCTACACCTTC. This chain connects TRBV29-1 to TRBJ1-2, with 8 bases aligning to TRBD1. The length of the CDR3 is 11 residues. CDR1 SQVTM and CDR2 ANQGSEA come from the germline V gene. Trimming at V came to 7 bases and at J to 8 bases, leaving 6 bases not matched to a gene.

This clone was counted a few times. The chain employs TRBV2 and TRBJ2-7; no firm D call. The V gene's germline CDR1 is SNHLY and CDR2 FYNNEI. The CDR3 is made up of 11 amino acids. Trimming took 7 bases from V and 1 from J, leaving 5 bases between them. The CDR3 DNA reads TGTGCCAGCACGTATTCCTACGAGCAGTACTTC. It codes for CASTYSYEQYF.

This clone occurred once. The rearrangement links TRBV6-5 to TRBJ2-7, with TRBD1 identical over 8 bases. This CDR3 region has 14 residues. With 6 bases clipped from V and 2 bases from J, the junction kept 6 bases outside the gene matches. CDR1 and CDR2 (germline): MNHEY, SVGAGI. The CDR3 region has the DNA TGTGCCAGCAGCGCGACAGGGGCGACCTACGAGCAGTACTTC. Its translation: CASSATGATYEQYF.

This chain links TRBV4-1 with TRBJ2-5; TRBD1 is a possible D gene (5 bases). Trimming took 0 bases from V and 5 from J, leaving 13 bases between them. This CDR3 comprises 15 residues. Germline CDR1 is MGHRA and CDR2 is YSYEKL. The CDR3 DNA sequence: TGCGCCAGCAGCCAAGAAGGTCAGGGCTGGGAGACCCAGTACTTC. Encoded protein: CASSQEGQGWETQYF.

The gene calls are TRBV11-2 and TRBJ1-4; 7 nucleotides align to TRBD1. Per the germline V gene, CDR1 is SGHAT and CDR2 is FQNNGV. Trimming took 5 bases from V and 1 from J; bases not matched to a gene: 10. The CDR3 spans 17 residues. The CDR3 coding sequence is TGTGCCAGCAGCCTGCGACAGGGAGTTATAACTAATGAAAAACTGTTTTTT. Protein: CASSLRQGVITNEKLFF.

This sequence joins TRBV11-2 and TRBJ2-3; 11 nucleotides match TRBD2. The junction had 12 bases not matched to a gene; V was cut back by 4 bases and J by 6 bases. The CDR3 consists of 17 residues. Germline V CDR1 and CDR2: SGHAT, FQNNGV. The CDR3 nucleotides read TGTGCCAGCAGCTCACCCGTTTTAGCGGGGGGGCCGGATACGCAGTATTTT. Amino acid sequence: CASSSPVLAGGPDTQYF. The entire variable domain, with the rest obtained from reference TRBV11-2 and TRBJ2-3, is as follows: EAGVAQSPRYKIIEKRQSVAFWCNPISGHATLYWYQQILGQGPKLLIQFQNNGVVDDSQLPKDRFSAERLKGVDSTLKIQPAKLEDSAVYLCASSSPVLAGGPDTQYFGPGTRLTVL.

Only one count was recorded for this clone. The chain combines TRBV20-1 with TRBJ2-5; D is possibly TRBD1 or TRBD2 (5 bases each). Trimming left V 6 bases short and J 4 bases short, with 9 bases between. Germline assignment: CDR1 DFQATT and CDR2 SNEGSKA (reference sequence). The CDR3 sequence is 11 residues long. The CDR3 sequence is CSAVRGETQYF. CDR3 DNA: TGCAGTGCCGTGAGGGGAGAGACCCAGTACTTC.

V usage is TRBV4-3 and J usage is TRBJ1-3; D uncertain. Trimming took 0 bases from V and 4 from J, leaving 4 bases between them. Per the germline V gene, CDR1 is LGHNA and CDR2 is YSLEER. The CDR3 runs 13 residues. The CDR3 loop reads CASSQELGNTIYF. The DNA of the CDR3 is TGCGCCAGCAGCCAAGAATTAGGAAACACCATATATTTT.

This chain connects TRBV7-2 to TRBJ1-1; D remains ambiguous. CDR1 is SGHTA and CDR2 is FQGNSA in the germline V gene. Trimming cost V 4 bases and J 2 bases, with 11 bases left between them. The CDR3 is 14 residues long. CDR3 nucleotide sequence: TGTGCCAGCAGCTCCCGGGCAGGTAACACTGAAGCTTTCTTT. It codes for CASSSRAGNTEAFF.

V and J are TRBV9 and TRBJ1-1, with 9 bases lining up with TRBD1. The CDR3 is 15 amino acids. With V trimmed by 1 base and J by 5 bases, 6 bases remained unmatched. CDR1 and CDR2 (germline): SGDLS, YYNGEE. DNA for the CDR3: TGTGCCAGCAGCGTATCCGGACAGGGGAGGACTGAAGCTTTCTTT. Translating gives CASSVSGQGRTEAFF.

This chain joins TRBV7-2 and TRBJ1-2; 9 bases fit TRBD1. Germline V lookup: CDR1 SGHTA, CDR2 FQGNSA. The CDR3 loop spans 14 amino acids. The junction had 3 bases not matched to a gene; V was cut back by 0 bases and J by 7 bases. The CDR3 nucleotides read TGTGCCAGCAGCTTAGCGGGACAGGGATCTGGCTACACCTTC. Encoded protein: CASSLAGQGSGYTF.

This clone has more than one count but fewer than ten. The rearrangement uses TRBV7-2 and TRBJ2-1; TRBD1 aligns across 7 bases. After removal of 5 bases from V and 8 bases from J, the junction contained 3 bases not matched to a gene. The CDR3 is 12 amino acids. Germline CDR1 SGHTA, CDR2 FQGNSA. The CDR3: CASSPTGYEQFF. The CDR3 DNA reads TGTGCCAGCAGCCCGACAGGGTATGAGCAGTTCTTC.

This clone showed up just once. The chain is built from TRBV30 and TRBJ1-6; D unresolved. Between the trimmed V and J ends, which lost 0 bases and 5 bases, there was a span of 8 bases. CDR1 GTSNPN and CDR2 SVGIG come from the germline V gene (reference sequence). CDR3 size: 14 residues. The CDR3 nucleotides are TGTGCCTGGAGTGTAGGGCCGAATAATTCACCCCTCCACTTT. Protein: CAWSVGPNNSPLHF.

This clone showed up just a few times. The sample holds other DNA sequences that translate to the same CDR3. V is TRBV7-2 and J is TRBJ2-7, with no clear D. The CDR3 has 11 amino acids. V lost 2 bases, J lost 2 bases, and 1 base lay in between. CDR1 is SGHTA and CDR2 is FQGNSA in the germline V gene. CDR3 amino acids: CASSLTYEQYF. CDR3 DNA: TGTGCCAGCAGCTTAACCTACGAGCAGTACTTC.

This chain joins TRBV29-1 and TRBJ2-1; D is unresolved. This CDR3 contains 10 residues. From germline, CDR1 is SQVTM and CDR2 ANQGSEA. V gave up 7 bases and J gave up 10 bases, with 11 bases separating them. The CDR3 sequence: CSAFYLEQFF. Here the CDR3 DNA reads TGCAGCGCTTTTTATTTGGAGCAGTTCTTC.

The V and J genes are TRBV19 and TRBJ2-3; TRBD2 matches 9 bases. The length of the CDR3 is 15 residues. Germline CDR1 reads LNHDA; CDR2 reads SQIVND (reference sequence). V was clipped by 9 bases and J by 2 bases; unmatched bases: 9. The CDR3 bases are TGTGCCAGCAGATCGGCTAGCGGGGCCACAGATACGCAGTATTTT. As protein: CASRSASGATDTQYF.

The J gene is TRBJ2-1, the V gene TRBV27; D gene unclear. The CDR3 is 14 amino acids. Germline V gene data show CDR1 as MNHEY and CDR2 as SMNVEV (reference sequence). Trimming stripped 3 bases from V and 5 bases from J, with 11 bases between. The CDR3 nucleotides are TGTGCCAGCAGTTTGAAGGACCGACACAATGAGCAGTTCTTC. This codes for CASSLKDRHNEQFF.

The chain is built from TRBV30 and TRBJ2-3, with 8 nucleotides matching TRBD2. The junction had 8 bases not matched to a gene; V was cut back by 2 bases and J by 4 bases. The CDR3 is made up of 15 amino acids. The germline V gene encodes CDR1 GTSNPN and CDR2 SVGIG (reference sequence). In DNA, the CDR3 is TGTGCCTGGAGTAGGGTAGCGGGGAGCGCAGATACGCAGTATTTT. Translation gives CAWSRVAGSADTQYF.

This chain uses TRBV5-4 with TRBJ2-1; a possible D gene is TRBD2 (5 bases). V dropped 1 base and J dropped 4 bases, with 15 bases sitting between them. Germline loops: CDR1 SGHNT, CDR2 YYREEE (reference sequence). The CDR3 extends over 16 amino acids. The CDR3 region has the DNA TGTGCCAGCAGCTTGTCTATGTTCGGGGAATACAATGAGCAGTTCTTC. It specifies CASSLSMFGEYNEQFF.

The chain has TRBV30 and TRBJ2-7, with no clear D. The V end was cut by 2 bases, the J end by 6 bases, with 11 bases between. Germline CDR1 is GTSNPN and CDR2 is SVGIG (reference sequence). The CDR3 loop spans 12 amino acids. CDR3 amino acids: CAWSHGYGEQYF. The CDR3 DNA sequence: TGTGCCTGGAGTCATGGTTACGGCGAGCAGTACTTC. Combining the CDR3 with reference TRBV30 and TRBJ2-7 gives the whole variable domain SQTIHQWPATLVQPVGSPLSLECTVEGTSNPNLYWYRQAAGRGLQLLFYSVGIGQISSEVPQNLSASRPQDRQFILSSKKLLLSDSGFYLCAWSHGYGEQYFGPGTRLTVT.

This rearrangement joins TRBV30 to TRBJ2-5; TRBD2 is a possible D gene (6 bases). V lost 0 bases and J lost 5, with 22 bases in between. The length of the CDR3 is 17 residues. Germline CDR1 is GTSNPN and CDR2 is SVGIG (reference sequence). CDR3: CAWSVLPGETKRETQYF. The CDR3 DNA reads TGTGCCTGGAGTGTACTTCCGGGGGAAACAAAACGGGAGACCCAGTACTTC.